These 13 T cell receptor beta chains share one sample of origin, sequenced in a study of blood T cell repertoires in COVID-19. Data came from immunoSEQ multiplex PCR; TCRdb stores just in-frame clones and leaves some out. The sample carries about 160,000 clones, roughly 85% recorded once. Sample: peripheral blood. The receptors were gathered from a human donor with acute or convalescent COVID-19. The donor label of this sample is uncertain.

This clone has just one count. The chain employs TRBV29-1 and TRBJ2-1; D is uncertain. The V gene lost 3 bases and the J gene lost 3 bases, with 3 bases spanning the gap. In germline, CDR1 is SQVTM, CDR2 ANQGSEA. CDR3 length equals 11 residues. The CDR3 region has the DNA TGCAGCGTTGACAGCTACAATGAGCAGTTCTTC. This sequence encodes CSVDSYNEQFF.

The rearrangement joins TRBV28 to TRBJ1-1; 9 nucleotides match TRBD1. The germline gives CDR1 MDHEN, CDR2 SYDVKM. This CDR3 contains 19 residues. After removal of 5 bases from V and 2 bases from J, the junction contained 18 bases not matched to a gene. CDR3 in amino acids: CASSPVSGTGRRLNTEAFF. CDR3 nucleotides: TGTGCCAGCAGTCCGGTTTCCGGGACAGGGAGGCGGCTCAACACTGAAGCTTTCTTT.

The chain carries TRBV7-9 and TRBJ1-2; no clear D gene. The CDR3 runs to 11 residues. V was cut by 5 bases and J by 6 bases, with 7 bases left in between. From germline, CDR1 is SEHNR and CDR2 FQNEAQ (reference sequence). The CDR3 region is CASSLADGYTF. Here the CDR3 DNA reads TGTGCCAGCAGCCTGGCGGATGGCTACACCTTC.

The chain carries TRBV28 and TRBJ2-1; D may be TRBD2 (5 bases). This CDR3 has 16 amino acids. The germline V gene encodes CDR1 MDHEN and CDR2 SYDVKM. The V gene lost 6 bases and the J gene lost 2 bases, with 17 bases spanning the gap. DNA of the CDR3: TGTGCCAGCAGCCCAAGAGGGCGCGCGCCCTACAATGAGCAGTTCTTC. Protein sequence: CASSPRGRAPYNEQFF.

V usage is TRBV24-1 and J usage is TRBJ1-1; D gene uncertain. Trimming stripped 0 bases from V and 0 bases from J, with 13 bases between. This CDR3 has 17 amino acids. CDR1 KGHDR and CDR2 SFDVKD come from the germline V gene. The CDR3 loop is CATSDLGPSSMNTEAFF. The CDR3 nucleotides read TGTGCCACCAGTGATTTGGGTCCGTCTAGCATGAACACTGAAGCTTTCTTT.

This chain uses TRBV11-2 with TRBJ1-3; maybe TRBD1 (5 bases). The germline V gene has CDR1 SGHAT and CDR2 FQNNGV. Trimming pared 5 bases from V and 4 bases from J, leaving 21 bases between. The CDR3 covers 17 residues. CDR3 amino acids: CASSPRAGQPRGNTIYF. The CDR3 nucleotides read TGTGCCAGCAGCCCTAGGGCGGGGCAGCCCAGGGGAAACACCATATATTTT.

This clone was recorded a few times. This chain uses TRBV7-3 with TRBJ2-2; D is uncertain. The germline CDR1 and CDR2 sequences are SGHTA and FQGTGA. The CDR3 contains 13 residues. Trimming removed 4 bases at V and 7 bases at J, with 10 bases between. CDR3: CASSSMIVGELFF. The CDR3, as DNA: TGTGCCAGCAGCTCGATGATAGTCGGGGAGCTGTTTTTT.

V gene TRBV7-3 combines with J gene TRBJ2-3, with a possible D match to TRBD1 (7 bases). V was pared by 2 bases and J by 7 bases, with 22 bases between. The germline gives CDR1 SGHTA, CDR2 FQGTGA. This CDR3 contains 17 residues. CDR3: CASSLHGSRGVTNTQYF. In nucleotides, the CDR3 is TGTGCCAGCAGCTTACATGGATCCAGGGGGGTCACGAATACGCAGTATTTT.

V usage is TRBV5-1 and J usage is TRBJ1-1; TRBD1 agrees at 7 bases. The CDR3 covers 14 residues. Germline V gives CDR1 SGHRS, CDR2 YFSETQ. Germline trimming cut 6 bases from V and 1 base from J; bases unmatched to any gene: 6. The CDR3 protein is CASNRQGPNTEAFF. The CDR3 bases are TGCGCCAGCAACAGACAGGGACCGAACACTGAAGCTTTCTTT.

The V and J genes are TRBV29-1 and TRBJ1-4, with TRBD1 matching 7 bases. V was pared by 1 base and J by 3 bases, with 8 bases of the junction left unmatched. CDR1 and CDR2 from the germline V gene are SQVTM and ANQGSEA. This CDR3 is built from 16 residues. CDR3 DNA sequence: TGCAGCGTTGAAGCCTTAAGACAGGGATCTAATGAAAAACTGTTTTTT. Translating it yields CSVEALRQGSNEKLFF.

The CDR3 sequence: CASSEERLPNTEAFF. The CDR3, as DNA: TGCGCCAGCAGTGAAGAGCGGCTGCCGAACACTGAAGCTTTCTTT. The chain recombines TRBV10-1 with TRBJ1-1; D is unresolved. V lost 3 bases and J 1 base, leaving 12 bases between the germline ends. The germline V gene encodes CDR1 WNHNN and CDR2 SYGVQD (reference sequence). CDR3 length: 15 amino acids.

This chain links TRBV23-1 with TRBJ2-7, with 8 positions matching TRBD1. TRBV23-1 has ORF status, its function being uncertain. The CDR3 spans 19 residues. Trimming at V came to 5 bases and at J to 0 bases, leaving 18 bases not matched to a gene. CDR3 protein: CASSTGTGKKIQSSYEQYF. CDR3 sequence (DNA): TGCGCCAGCAGTACCGGGACAGGAAAAAAAATACAGAGCTCCTACGAGCAGTACTTC.

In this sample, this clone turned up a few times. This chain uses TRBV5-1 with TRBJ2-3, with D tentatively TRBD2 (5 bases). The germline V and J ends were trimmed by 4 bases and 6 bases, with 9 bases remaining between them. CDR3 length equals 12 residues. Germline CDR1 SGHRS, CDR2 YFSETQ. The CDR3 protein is CASSPRGDTQYF. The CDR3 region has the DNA TGCGCCAGCAGCCCACGAGGGGATACGCAGTATTTT.